These 11 T cell receptor beta chains were sequenced from one sample in a study of siplizumab effects on memory and regulatory T cells. Libraries were prepared by immunoSEQ multiplex PCR; TCRdb keeps only in-frame clonotypes and omits some of them. The sample lists about 64,000 clones; around 96% were seen once. The sample consisted of naive CD8+ T cells sorted from blood. The source is a human donor in good health.

The rearrangement joins TRBV27 to TRBJ2-2; D remains ambiguous. V lost 3 bases to trimming and J lost 6 bases, with 5 bases between them. The CDR3 totals 12 residues. CDR1 MNHEY and CDR2 SMNVEV come from the germline V gene (reference sequence). Here the CDR3 reads CASSFGPGELFF. The CDR3 DNA follows: TGTGCCAGCAGTTTTGGTCCCGGGGAGCTGTTTTTT.

The V and J genes are TRBV11-2 and TRBJ2-5; D may be TRBD1 (6 bases). This CDR3 has 18 amino acids. Between the trimmed V and J ends, which lost 2 bases and 5 bases, there was a span of 24 bases. Germline V lookup: CDR1 SGHAT, CDR2 FQNNGV. The CDR3 DNA follows: TGTGCCAGCAGCTTATATGGCCCAGGGCAGGGGATGGGGGAGACCCAGTACTTC. Its translation is CASSLYGPGQGMGETQYF.

The chain couples TRBV7-9 to TRBJ1-1; D is unresolved. V gave up 3 bases and J gave up 5 bases, with 7 bases separating them. This CDR3 region has 12 residues. The germline gives CDR1 SEHNR, CDR2 FQNEAQ (reference sequence). The CDR3 bases are TGTGCCAGCAGCTTCGGAGAGACTGAAGCTTTCTTT. It codes for CASSFGETEAFF.

The chain couples TRBV5-4 to TRBJ2-1, with D perhaps assigned TRBD1 or TRBD2 (5 bases each). Germline V gene sequence: CDR1 SGHNT, CDR2 YYREEE (reference sequence). This CDR3 comprises 13 residues. V lost 0 bases to trimming and J lost 7 bases, with 8 bases between them. The CDR3 spells CASSLAGTNEQFF. The CDR3 bases are TGTGCCAGCAGCTTGGCAGGGACGAATGAGCAGTTCTTC.

Here the CDR3 reads CASTTSGAYNEQFF. The CDR3 DNA reads as TGTGCCAGCACCACTAGCGGGGCTTACAATGAGCAGTTCTTC. V usage is TRBV7-9 and J usage is TRBJ2-1, with 10 bases fitting TRBD2. This CDR3 is 14 amino acids long. Germline CDR1 is SEHNR and CDR2 is FQNEAQ (reference sequence). Trimming at V came to 7 bases and at J to 4 bases, leaving 4 bases not matched to a gene. Full variable domain (missing parts from reference TRBV7-9 and TRBJ2-1): DTGVSQNPRHKITKRGQNVTFRCDPISEHNRLYWYRQTLGQGPEFLTYFQNEAQLEKSRLLSDRFSAERPKGSFSTLEIQRTEQGDSAMYLCASTTSGAYNEQFFGPGTRLTVL.

The genes are TRBV5-1 and TRBJ1-4; unclear D gene. The CDR3 contains 12 residues. From germline, CDR1 is SGHRS and CDR2 YFSETQ. Trimming removed 0 bases from V and 12 bases from J, with 9 bases in between. CDR3 amino acids: CASSLDGVELFF. In DNA, the CDR3 is TGCGCCAGCAGCTTGGACGGGGTGGAACTGTTTTTT.

This chain connects TRBV2 to TRBJ2-1; D is perhaps TRBD1 (5 bases). CDR1 and CDR2 (germline): SNHLY, FYNNEI. The ends were cut back, 11 bases at V and 2 bases at J, with 22 bases in the middle. The CDR3 length is 16 residues. CDR3 nucleotides: TGTGCCGTAAGGGGCGGTGGTTACGGAACCTACAATGAGCAGTTCTTC. Translating gives CAVRGGGYGTYNEQFF.

The genes are TRBV19 and TRBJ1-5; D is perhaps TRBD1 (5 bases). The CDR3 sequence is 14 residues long. V was clipped by 9 bases and J by 3 bases, with 15 bases between them. The germline gives CDR1 LNHDA, CDR2 SQIVND (reference sequence). The CDR3 sequence: CASTGGDVNQPQHF. For the CDR3, the DNA is TGTGCCAGCACGGGGGGGGACGTCAATCAGCCCCAGCATTTT.

V usage is TRBV19 and J usage is TRBJ1-5, with a weak D call TRBD1 (5 bases). Trimming took 3 bases from V and 0 from J, leaving 12 bases between them. Per germline, CDR1 LNHDA and CDR2 SQIVND (reference sequence). This CDR3 contains 16 residues. The CDR3 DNA sequence: TGTGCCAGTAGTATTGGGGCAGCCGATAGCAATCAGCCCCAGCATTTT. This codes for CASSIGAADSNQPQHF.

The DNA for the CDR3 is TGTGCCAGTAGTATAGGAGGGACAGTCAATCAGCCCCAGCATTTT. Translated: CASSIGGTVNQPQHF. The V gene is TRBV19, the J gene TRBJ1-5; 7 nucleotides line up with TRBD1. The V and J ends lost 1 base and 3 bases, in that order; junction bases with no gene match: 3. The V gene's germline CDR1 is LNHDA and CDR2 SQIVND (reference sequence). The CDR3 is made up of 15 amino acids.

The V call is TRBV19, the J call TRBJ2-3; D is undetermined. The CDR3 has 13 amino acids. CDR1 is LNHDA, CDR2 SQIVND, per germline (reference sequence). V was pared by 9 bases and J by 2 bases, with 12 bases between. The CDR3 DNA reads TGTGCCAGCCATGGCGGCCCCACAGATACGCAGTATTTT. Protein: CASHGGPTDTQYF.